What follows are 17 T cell receptor beta chains derived from one specimen sequenced in a study of blood T cell repertoires in COVID-19. The method was immunoSEQ multiplex PCR; TCRdb's version includes in-frame clones alone and lacks a portion of them. The table includes approximately 350,000 clones, about 90% detected once. Sequencing was carried out using peripheral blood. These TCRs come from a woman in her thirties with COVID-19, enrolled during active disease.

The genes are TRBV24-1 and TRBJ2-5, with 7 bases identical to TRBD2. The CDR3 is 14 residues long. Germline loops: CDR1 KGHDR, CDR2 SFDVKD. The V gene end was trimmed by 3 bases and the J gene end by 4 bases; junction bases not matched to a gene: 4. The CDR3 spells CATSDPGGAETQYF. DNA for the CDR3: TGTGCCACCAGTGATCCGGGAGGCGCAGAGACCCAGTACTTC.

J is TRBJ2-5 and V is TRBV6-4, with TRBD2 as a possible D gene (6 bases). Trimming cost V 6 bases and J 1 base, with 12 bases left between them. The germline V gene has CDR1 MRHNA and CDR2 SNTAGT. This CDR3 has 14 residues. CDR3 in DNA: TGTGCCAGCAGCCACCGGGACTCCCAAGAGACCCAGTACTTC. Its translation: CASSHRDSQETQYF.

V and J are TRBV5-1 and TRBJ2-6; 11 bases are shared with TRBD2. This CDR3 comprises 17 residues. In germline, CDR1 is SGHRS, CDR2 YFSETQ. The trim removed 4 bases at V and 2 bases at J, leaving 5 bases unmatched. CDR3 DNA: TGCGCCAGCAGCGCGATAGCGGGAGGGGCTGGGGCCAACGTCCTGACTTTC. This codes for CASSAIAGGAGANVLTF.

The chain recombines TRBV11-2 with TRBJ2-2, with D possibly being TRBD2 (5 bases). CDR1 and CDR2 (germline): SGHAT, FQNNGV. V shed 2 bases and J shed 0 bases, with 7 bases lying between them. CDR3 length: 15 residues. Here the CDR3 DNA reads TGTGCCAGCAGCTTAAGGAGGCCGAACACCGGGGAGCTGTTTTTT. Translation: CASSLRRPNTGELFF.

This chain connects TRBV6-2 or TRBV6-3 to TRBJ1-6; 8 bases map to TRBD1. This CDR3 is built from 16 residues. V lost 6 bases to trimming and J lost 7 bases; unmatched junction nucleotides: 11. The germline V gene encodes CDR1 MNHEY and CDR2 SVGEGT. CDR3 sequence: CASSQQDRVVNSPLHF. The CDR3 nucleotides read TGTGCCAGCAGCCAACAGGACAGGGTGGTGAATTCACCCCTCCACTTT.

The chain employs TRBV18 and TRBJ2-1, with 13 bases aligning to TRBD2. Germline trimming cut 3 bases from V and 5 bases from J; bases unmatched to any gene: 7. The CDR3 spans 17 residues. Germline lookup yields CDR1 KGHSH and CDR2 LQKENI. CDR3 in amino acids: CASSPLPGLAGNNEQFF. Here the CDR3 DNA reads TGTGCCAGCTCACCGTTACCGGGACTAGCGGGGAACAATGAGCAGTTCTTC.

The chain links TRBV7-2 to TRBJ2-6; unclear D gene. CDR1 is SGHTA, CDR2 FQGNSA, per germline. V was pared by 5 bases and J by 0 bases, with 8 bases between. The CDR3 has 15 amino acids. CDR3 sequence (DNA): TGTGCCAGCAGCGTTAGTAGCTCTGGGGCCAACGTCCTGACTTTC. Translating gives CASSVSSSGANVLTF.

The chain recombines TRBV7-9 with TRBJ2-7; maybe TRBD1 (5 bases). V dropped 5 bases and J dropped 3 bases, with 11 bases sitting between them. The germline gives CDR1 SEHNR, CDR2 FQNEAQ (reference sequence). This CDR3 spans 13 amino acids. Written as DNA, the CDR3 is TGTGCCAGCAGCACAAGACAGTACTACGAGCAGTACGTC. Its protein is CASSTRQYYEQYV.

V and J are TRBV4-2 and TRBJ2-5; a possible D gene is TRBD2 (6 bases). The V end was cut by 0 bases, the J end by 4 bases, with 9 bases between. The CDR3 runs to 14 residues. From germline, CDR1 is LGHNA and CDR2 YNFKEQ. The CDR3 loop is CASSQEGLRETQYF. CDR3 coding DNA: TGTGCCAGCAGCCAAGAGGGACTGCGAGAGACCCAGTACTTC.

V usage is TRBV11-1 and J usage is TRBJ1-5; perhaps TRBD1 as D (6 bases). This CDR3 has 13 residues. Trimming cost V 3 bases and J 7 bases, with 10 bases left between them. Per germline, CDR1 SGHAT and CDR2 FQDESV (reference sequence). CDR3 protein: CASSFNRDQPQHF. CDR3 DNA sequence: TGTGCCAGCAGCTTTAACAGGGACCAGCCCCAGCATTTT.

This clone was seen a single time. One end of the junction varies from germline; a read error may be responsible. This rearrangement joins TRBV7-7 to TRBJ2-3, with D perhaps TRBD2 (6 bases). Germline V gene sequence: CDR1 SSHAT, CDR2 FNYEAQ (reference sequence). The CDR3 contains 15 residues. CDR3 DNA sequence: TGTGCTAGCAGCTTAGAGGCGGGGAGCACAGATACGCAGTATTTT. It translates to CASSLEAGSTDTQYF.

In its sample, this clone was seen a few times. The chain links TRBV27 to TRBJ2-3; 9 nucleotides align to TRBD1. Trimming cost V 5 bases and J 4 bases; bases outside gene matches: 10. The V gene's germline CDR1 is MNHEY and CDR2 SMNVEV (reference sequence). This CDR3 has 16 residues. CDR3 DNA sequence: TGTGCCAGCAGTACAAACAGGGGGCCGTTCCCAGATACGCAGTATTTT. Translating it yields CASSTNRGPFPDTQYF.

The V gene is TRBV24-1, the J gene TRBJ1-2; TRBD1 is a possible D gene (6 bases). CDR1 KGHDR and CDR2 SFDVKD come from the germline V gene. V was shortened by 5 bases and J by 2 bases, with 11 bases between the two germline ends. The CDR3 loop spans 14 amino acids. Here the CDR3 DNA reads TGTGCCACCAGTGGGCCAGGGGCGAACTATGGCTACACCTTC. Protein sequence: CATSGPGANYGYTF.

V is TRBV28 and J is TRBJ1-6, with 10 bases identical to TRBD1. The V and J ends lost 3 bases and 6 bases, in that order; junction bases with no gene match: 5. This CDR3 contains 16 residues. CDR1 MDHEN and CDR2 SYDVKM come from the germline V gene. For the CDR3, the DNA is TGTGCCAGCAGTTTGACAGGGGGCGAGCGTAATTCACCCCTCCACTTT. Its protein is CASSLTGGERNSPLHF.

V gene TRBV3-1 (or the pseudogene TRBV3-2) combines with J gene TRBJ2-2; a possible D gene is TRBD2 (5 bases). Trimming removed 1 base at V and 6 bases at J, with 9 bases between. Per the germline V gene, CDR1 is LGHDT and CDR2 is YNNKEL (reference sequence). There are 14 residues in the CDR3. The CDR3 loop reads CASSQVSRAGELFF. The CDR3 bases are TGTGCCAGCAGCCAAGTGTCGCGGGCCGGGGAGCTGTTTTTT.

The rearrangement uses TRBV2 and TRBJ2-7, with a weak D call TRBD1 (5 bases). Trimming cost V 6 bases and J 3 bases, with 12 bases left between them. Germline CDR1 SNHLY, CDR2 FYNNEI. CDR3 length equals 13 residues. The CDR3 DNA follows: TGTGCCAGCAGCCTACTTGACAGCTACGAGCAGTACTTC. Its protein product is CASSLLDSYEQYF.

The V and J genes are TRBV28 and TRBJ1-2; D gene unclear. Deletions cut 2 bases from V and 4 bases from J, with 14 bases between. Germline assignment: CDR1 MDHEN and CDR2 SYDVKM. The CDR3 has 15 residues. The CDR3 region has the DNA TGTGCCAGCAGTTTAGGCCAGTCCGGAGGCTATGGCTACACCTTC. Its protein is CASSLGQSGGYGYTF.